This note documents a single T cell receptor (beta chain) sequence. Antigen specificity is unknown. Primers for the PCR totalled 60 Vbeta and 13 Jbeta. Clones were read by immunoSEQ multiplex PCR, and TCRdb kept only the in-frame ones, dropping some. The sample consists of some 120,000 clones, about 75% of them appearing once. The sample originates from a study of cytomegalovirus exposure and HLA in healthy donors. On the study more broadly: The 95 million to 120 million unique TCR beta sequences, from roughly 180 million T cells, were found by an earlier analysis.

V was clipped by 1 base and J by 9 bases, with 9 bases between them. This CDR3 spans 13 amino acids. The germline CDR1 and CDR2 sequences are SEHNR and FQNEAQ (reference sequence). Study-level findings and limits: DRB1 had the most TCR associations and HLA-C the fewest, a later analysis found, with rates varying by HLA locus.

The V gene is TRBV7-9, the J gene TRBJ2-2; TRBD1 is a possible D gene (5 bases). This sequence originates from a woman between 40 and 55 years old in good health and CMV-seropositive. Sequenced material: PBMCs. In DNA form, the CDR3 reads TGTGCCAGCAGCTTAGTAGGGGCCAGGGAGCTGTTTTTT. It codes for CASSLVGARELFF.